This is a list of T cell receptor beta chains from one sample in a study of response to subunit inactivated influenza vaccine. TCRdb itself ran the RT-PCR reads through MiXCR, one entry per CDR3 protein. The repertoire holds almost 250,000 distinct CDR3 sequences, approximately 12% seen once, with more than 7% in the top ten. This specimen consisted of non-naive T cells sorted from PBMCs, obtained approximately 15 days before vaccination. The receptors were gathered from a man between 45 and 60 years old who received an inactivated influenza vaccine. CDR3s include the opening cysteine and the closing phenylalanine or tryptophan. Fields, in order: J gene, D gene, clone size, V gene, CDR3 DNA, CDR3 protein. The D gene is left open where the match is weak. Not every row has a clone size; where given, it reads once, few, many or a size class.

J gene: TRBJ1-5; D gene: NA; clone size: NA; V gene: TRBV29-1; CDR3 DNA: TGCAGCGTGGGGTGGGGGAGTGGAAGCAATCAGCCCCAGCATTTT; CDR3 protein: CSVGWGSGSNQPQHF
J gene: TRBJ2-3; D gene: NA; clone size: many; V gene: TRBV20-1; CDR3 DNA: TGCAGTGCTAGCCAGGCCACAGATACGCAGTATTTT; CDR3 protein: CSASQATDTQYF
J gene: TRBJ2-1; D gene: TRBD2; clone size: NA; V gene: TRBV12-3/TRBV12-4; CDR3 DNA: TGTGCCAGCAGTTTGGGGGGGGTATATGAGCAGTTCTTC; CDR3 protein: CASSLGGVYEQFF
J gene: TRBJ2-1; D gene: NA; clone size: many; V gene: TRBV7-2; CDR3 DNA: TGTGCCAGCAGCTCGATTAGCGTTAGGAAGTTCTTC; CDR3 protein: CASSSISVRKFF
J gene: TRBJ2-7; D gene: TRBD1; clone size: few; V gene: TRBV28; CDR3 DNA: TGTGCCAGCAGTCTTCCAGGGGGAGCTCCCTACGAGCAGTACTTC; CDR3 protein: CASSLPGGAPYEQYF
J gene: TRBJ1-5; D gene: NA; clone size: few; V gene: TRBV30; CDR3 DNA: TGTGCCTGGAGTAGCCAAAATCAGCCCCAGCATTTT; CDR3 protein: CAWSSQNQPQHF
J gene: TRBJ2-1; D gene: TRBD2; clone size: NA; V gene: TRBV5-1; CDR3 DNA: TGCGCCAGCAGCCGGGGGGGGCTAGCGGGCTACAATGAGCAGTTCTTC; CDR3 protein: CASSRGGLAGYNEQFF
J gene: TRBJ2-5; D gene: NA; clone size: few; V gene: TRBV12-3/TRBV12-4; CDR3 DNA: TGTGCCAGCAGTTTAGCGCTAATAGGGAGGGAGACCCAGTACTTC; CDR3 protein: CASSLALIGRETQYF
J gene: TRBJ2-5; D gene: NA; clone size: NA; V gene: TRBV2; CDR3 DNA: TGTGCCAGCAGTGTCGGGTTGGGAGAGACCCAGTACTTC; CDR3 protein: CASSVGLGETQYF
J gene: TRBJ2-5; D gene: NA; clone size: NA; V gene: TRBV11-2; CDR3 DNA: TGTGCCAGCAGCCCCCGTTCGGGGGGCCAGGAGACCCAGTACTTC; CDR3 protein: CASSPRSGGQETQYF
J gene: TRBJ2-7; D gene: TRBD2; clone size: many; V gene: TRBV7-2; CDR3 DNA: TGTGCCAGCCGAAGCCGTCGCGGGAGCTCCTACGAGCAGTACTTC; CDR3 protein: CASRSRRGSSYEQYF
J gene: TRBJ1-4; D gene: NA; clone size: few; V gene: TRBV7-9; CDR3 DNA: TGTGCCAGCAGCGCCCAACCGGGGGGTAATGAAAAACTGTTTTTT; CDR3 protein: CASSAQPGGNEKLFF
J gene: TRBJ2-7; D gene: NA; clone size: many; V gene: TRBV6-1; CDR3 DNA: TGTGCCAGCAGTGACAATCAGGGGATCGAGCAGTACTTC; CDR3 protein: CASSDNQGIEQYF
J gene: TRBJ2-1; D gene: TRBD2; clone size: NA; V gene: TRBV28; CDR3 DNA: TGTGCCAGCAGTTTAGGGGGCGGGGGGCCGTTCAATGAGCAGTTCTTC; CDR3 protein: CASSLGGGGPFNEQFF
J gene: TRBJ2-1; D gene: NA; clone size: few; V gene: TRBV27; CDR3 DNA: TGTGCCAGCAGTTTGGTCAGGTTCAATGAGCAGTTCTTC; CDR3 protein: CASSLVRFNEQFF
J gene: TRBJ2-1; D gene: TRBD1; clone size: few; V gene: TRBV20-1; CDR3 DNA: TGCAGTGCCGCGACAGGGATGGTTGAGCAGTTCTTC; CDR3 protein: CSAATGMVEQFF
J gene: TRBJ2-3; D gene: NA; clone size: many; V gene: TRBV20-1; CDR3 DNA: TGCAGTGTATCGGGGTCGGATACGCAGTATTTT; CDR3 protein: CSVSGSDTQYF
J gene: TRBJ2-7; D gene: TRBD2; clone size: many; V gene: TRBV18; CDR3 DNA: TGTGCCAGCTCCCACAGCGGGGGCAGGTTTGAGCAGTACTTC; CDR3 protein: CASSHSGGRFEQYF
J gene: TRBJ1-1; D gene: NA; clone size: once; V gene: TRBV5-1; CDR3 DNA: TGCGCCAGCAGCTTGGTACAGGGTACGGGCACTGAAGCTTTCTTT; CDR3 protein: CASSLVQGTGTEAFF
J gene: TRBJ2-7; D gene: NA; clone size: few; V gene: TRBV6-6; CDR3 DNA: TGTGCCAGCAGTTACGGGCCGTCCTACGAGCAGTACTTC; CDR3 protein: CASSYGPSYEQYF
J gene: TRBJ2-2; D gene: TRBD1; clone size: many; V gene: TRBV12-3/TRBV12-4; CDR3 DNA: TGTGCCAGCAGTTTGAACAGGGGGCATAGCGGGGAGCTGTTTTTT; CDR3 protein: CASSLNRGHSGELFF
J gene: TRBJ1-5; D gene: NA; clone size: many; V gene: TRBV7-2; CDR3 DNA: TGTGCCAGCAGCTTAGGACAGCCCCGAGAACCCCAGCATTTT; CDR3 protein: CASSLGQPREPQHF
J gene: TRBJ2-3; D gene: NA; clone size: NA; V gene: TRBV12-3/TRBV12-4; CDR3 DNA: TGTGCCAGCAGTTTAAATCTGCAGTTCACAGATACGCAGTATTTT; CDR3 protein: CASSLNLQFTDTQYF
J gene: TRBJ2-5; D gene: TRBD1; clone size: few; V gene: TRBV7-2; CDR3 DNA: TGTGCCAGCAGCTCCGGGACAGGGGGAGTGACCCAGTACTTC; CDR3 protein: CASSSGTGGVTQYF
J gene: TRBJ1-1; D gene: TRBD1; clone size: many; V gene: TRBV12-3/TRBV12-4; CDR3 DNA: TGTGCCAGCAGTCTACAGGGGGTGCGGGGCACTGAAGCTTTCTTT; CDR3 protein: CASSLQGVRGTEAFF
J gene: TRBJ1-6; D gene: NA; clone size: once; V gene: TRBV30; CDR3 DNA: TGTGCCTGGAAAGACGGGGGGTATGGTAATTCACCCCTCCACTTT; CDR3 protein: CAWKDGGYGNSPLHF
J gene: TRBJ1-1; D gene: NA; clone size: many; V gene: TRBV12-3/TRBV12-4; CDR3 DNA: TGTGCCAGCAGTTTAGCGCTGGTCAGGGGTGGCACTGAAGCTTTCTTT; CDR3 protein: CASSLALVRGGTEAFF
J gene: TRBJ2-7; D gene: TRBD1; clone size: many; V gene: TRBV12-3/TRBV12-4; CDR3 DNA: TGTGCCAGCAGCACGACGGGACAGGGCTCTTACGAGCAGTACTTC; CDR3 protein: CASSTTGQGSYEQYF